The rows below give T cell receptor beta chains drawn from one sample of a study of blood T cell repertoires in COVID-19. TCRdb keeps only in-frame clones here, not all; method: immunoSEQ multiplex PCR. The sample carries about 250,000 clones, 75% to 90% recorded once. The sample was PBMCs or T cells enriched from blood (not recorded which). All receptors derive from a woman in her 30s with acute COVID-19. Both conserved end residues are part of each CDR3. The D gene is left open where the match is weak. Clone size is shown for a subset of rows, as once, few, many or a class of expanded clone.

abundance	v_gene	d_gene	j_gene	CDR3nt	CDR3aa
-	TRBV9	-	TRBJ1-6	TGTGCCAGCACCAACAGTGTTAATTCACCCCTCCACTTT	CASTNSVNSPLHF
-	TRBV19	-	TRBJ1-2	TGTGCCACCCACCAGGCAGGGACTAACTATGGCTACACCTTC	CATHQAGTNYGYTF
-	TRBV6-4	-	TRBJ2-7	TGTGCCAGCAGTGACGCGGCGGCAACCTACGAGCAGTACTTC	CASSDAAATYEQYF
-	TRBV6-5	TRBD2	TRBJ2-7	TGTGCCAGCAGCTATAGCGGGAGATCCTACGAGCAGTACTTC	CASSYSGRSYEQYF
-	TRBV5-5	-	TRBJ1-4	TGTGCCAGCAGCTCAGGGTTAACTAATGAAAAACTGTTTTTT	CASSSGLTNEKLFF
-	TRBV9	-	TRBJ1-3	TGTGCCAGCAGCGCTCATATACCGGGCTCTGGAAACACCATATATTTT	CASSAHIPGSGNTIYF
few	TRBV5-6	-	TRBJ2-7	TGTGCCAGCAGCGCCCACAGGGAATACGAGCAGTACTTC	CASSAHREYEQYF
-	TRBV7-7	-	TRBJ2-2	TGTGCTAGCAGCTCTCGTCCGACAGTAGCCGGGGAGCTGTTTTTT	CASSSRPTVAGELFF
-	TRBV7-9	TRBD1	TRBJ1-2	TGTGCCAGCAGCTTAGTTGGGACAGGCTATGGCTACACCTTC	CASSLVGTGYGYTF
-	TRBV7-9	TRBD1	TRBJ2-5	TGTGCCAGCAGCTTAACGGGACAGCAAGAGACCCAGTACTTC	CASSLTGQQETQYF
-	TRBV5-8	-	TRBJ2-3	TGTGCCAGCAGCTTGGTGTCAGTCACAGATACGCAGTATTTT	CASSLVSVTDTQYF
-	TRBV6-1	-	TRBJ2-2	TGTGCCAGCAGTGAACAGATAACAGCGGGTACCGGGGAGCTGTTTTTT	CASSEQITAGTGELFF
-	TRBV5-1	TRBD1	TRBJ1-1	TGCGCCAGCAGCTACCAGACAGGGGCGAACACTGAAGCTTTCTTT	CASSYQTGANTEAFF
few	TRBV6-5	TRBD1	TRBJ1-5	TGTGCCAGCAAGGCAGGGGGGAATCAGCCCCAGCATTTT	CASKAGGNQPQHF
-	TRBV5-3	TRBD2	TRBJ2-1	TGTGCCAGAAGCCTGACCACTAGCGGGCGTTACAATGAGCAGTTCTTC	CARSLTTSGRYNEQFF
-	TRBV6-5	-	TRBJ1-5	TGTGCCAGCGACAGTTGGAGTAGCAATCAGCCCCAGCATTTT	CASDSWSSNQPQHF
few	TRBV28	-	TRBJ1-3	TGTGCCAGCAGTTTTAGCACAGGAGGAAACACCATATATTTT	CASSFSTGGNTIYF
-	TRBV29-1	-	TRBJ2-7	TGCAGCGTTGAAGAAAGCGCCTACGAGCAGTACTTC	CSVEESAYEQYF
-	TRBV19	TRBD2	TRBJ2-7	TGTGCCAGCCGGTCGGGAGGCGCAACCTACGAGCAGTACTTC	CASRSGGATYEQYF
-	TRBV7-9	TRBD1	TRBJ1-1	TGTGCCAGCACCCGAGACAGGGACGCTGAAGCTTTCTTT	CASTRDRDAEAFF
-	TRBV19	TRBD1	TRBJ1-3	TGTGCCAGTAGTATAGTTTATTCGAGACAGGGGACGTCCGGAAACACCATATATTTT	CASSIVYSRQGTSGNTIYF
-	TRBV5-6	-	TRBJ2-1	TGTGCCAGCAGCTTGGGTGGGAGCTCCTACAATGAGCAGTTCTTC	CASSLGGSSYNEQFF
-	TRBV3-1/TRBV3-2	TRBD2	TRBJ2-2	TGTGCCAGCAGCCGCCTACTAGCGGGAGGGCCCGGGGAGCTGTTTTTT	CASSRLLAGGPGELFF
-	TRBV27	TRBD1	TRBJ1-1	TGTGCCAGCAGTCCCTCAGGGGGCGGAACTGAAGCTTTCTTT	CASSPSGGGTEAFF
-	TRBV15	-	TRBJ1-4	TGTGCCACCAGCAGAGATCTTTTTGTCGGTTGGGAAAAACTGTTTTTT	CATSRDLFVGWEKLFF
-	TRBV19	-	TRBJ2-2	TGTGCCAGTAGTATAGATCTAATCCCAGGCCCCGCCGGGGAGCTGTTTTTT	CASSIDLIPGPAGELFF
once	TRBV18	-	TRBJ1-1	TGTGCCAGCTCACCGGGACAGAACACTGAAGCTTTCTTT	CASSPGQNTEAFF
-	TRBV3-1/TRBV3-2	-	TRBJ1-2	TGTGCCAGCAGCCAAGTTCGACTATTTAACTATGGCTACACCTTC	CASSQVRLFNYGYTF
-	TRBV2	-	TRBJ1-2	TGTGCCAGCACTGGCAGGGAACCCTATGGCTACACCTTC	CASTGREPYGYTF
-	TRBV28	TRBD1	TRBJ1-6	TGTGCCAGCAGTTTATCCGGGACAGCCAATTCACCCCTCCACTTT	CASSLSGTANSPLHF
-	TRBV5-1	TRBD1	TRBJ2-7	TGCGCCAGCAGCTTGGGGGGACAGGGTCGCGAGCAGTACTTC	CASSLGGQGREQYF
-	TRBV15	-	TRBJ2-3	TGTGCCACCAGCAGAGGGCCCACAGATACGCAGTATTTT	CATSRGPTDTQYF
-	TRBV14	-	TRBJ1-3	TGTGCCAGCAGCCAAGTCGGGGAGTTTCGCTCTGGAAACACCATATATTTT	CASSQVGEFRSGNTIYF
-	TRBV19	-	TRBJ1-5	TGTGCCAGTAGTATAGAGGTGGCGGGGGCCGGTAATCAGCCCCAGCATTTT	CASSIEVAGAGNQPQHF
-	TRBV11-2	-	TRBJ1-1	TGTGCCAGCAGCGAGACAGCGAACACTGAAGCTTTCTTT	CASSETANTEAFF
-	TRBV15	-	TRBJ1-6	TGTGCCACCAGCAGAGTTCCCCGGGACAAGGGTGATTCACCCCTCCACTTT	CATSRVPRDKGDSPLHF
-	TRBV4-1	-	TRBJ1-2	TGCGCCAGCAGCCAAGCGCCAGGGGAATACTATGGCTACACCTTC	CASSQAPGEYYGYTF
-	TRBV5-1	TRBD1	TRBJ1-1	TGCGCCAGCAGCCCGGGGACAGGGTGGGTAAGAATGAACACTGAAGCTTTCTTT	CASSPGTGWVRMNTEAFF
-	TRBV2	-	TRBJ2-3	TGTGCCAGCAGTGAAGCACGGGGAAGCACAGATACGCAGTATTTT	CASSEARGSTDTQYF
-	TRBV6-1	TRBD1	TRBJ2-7	TGTGCCAGCAGTGAATGGGACAGGGGTAGCGACGAGCAGTACTTC	CASSEWDRGSDEQYF
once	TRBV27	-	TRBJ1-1	TGTGCCAGCAGTTTAATGGGACACAAGAACACTGAAGCTTTCTTT	CASSLMGHKNTEAFF
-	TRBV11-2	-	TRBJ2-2	TGTGCCAGCAGCTTAGATTCGGGGATGAACACCGGGGAGCTGTTTTTT	CASSLDSGMNTGELFF
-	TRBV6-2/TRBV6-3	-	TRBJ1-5	TGTGCCAGCAGCCGCCGATGGTCGGCCGCGGGTCAGCCCCAGCATTTT	CASSRRWSAAGQPQHF
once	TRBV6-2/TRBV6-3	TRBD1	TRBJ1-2	TGTGCCAGCAGTTACGGGGACAGGAGGATCGCCTTC	CASSYGDRRIAF
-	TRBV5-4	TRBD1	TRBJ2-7	TGTGCCAGCAGCTGGGACAGATTTGCCTACGAGCAGTACTTC	CASSWDRFAYEQYF